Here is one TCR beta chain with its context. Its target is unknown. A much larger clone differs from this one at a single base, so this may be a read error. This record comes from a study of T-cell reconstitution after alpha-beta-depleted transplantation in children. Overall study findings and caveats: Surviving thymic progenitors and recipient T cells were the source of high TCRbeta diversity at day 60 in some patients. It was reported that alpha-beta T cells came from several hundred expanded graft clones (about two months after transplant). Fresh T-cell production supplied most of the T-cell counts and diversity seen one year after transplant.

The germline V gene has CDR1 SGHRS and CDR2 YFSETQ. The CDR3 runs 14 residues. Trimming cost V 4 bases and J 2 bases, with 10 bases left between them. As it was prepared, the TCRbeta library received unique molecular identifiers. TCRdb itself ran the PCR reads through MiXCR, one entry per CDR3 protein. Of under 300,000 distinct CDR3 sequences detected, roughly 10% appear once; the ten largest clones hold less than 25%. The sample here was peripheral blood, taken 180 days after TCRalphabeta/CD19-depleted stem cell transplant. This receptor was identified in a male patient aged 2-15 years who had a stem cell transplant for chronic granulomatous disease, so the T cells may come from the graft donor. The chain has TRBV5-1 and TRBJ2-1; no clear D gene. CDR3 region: CASSRRNPYNEQFF. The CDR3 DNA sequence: TGCGCCAGCAGCCGACGGAATCCCTACAATGAGCAGTTCTTC.